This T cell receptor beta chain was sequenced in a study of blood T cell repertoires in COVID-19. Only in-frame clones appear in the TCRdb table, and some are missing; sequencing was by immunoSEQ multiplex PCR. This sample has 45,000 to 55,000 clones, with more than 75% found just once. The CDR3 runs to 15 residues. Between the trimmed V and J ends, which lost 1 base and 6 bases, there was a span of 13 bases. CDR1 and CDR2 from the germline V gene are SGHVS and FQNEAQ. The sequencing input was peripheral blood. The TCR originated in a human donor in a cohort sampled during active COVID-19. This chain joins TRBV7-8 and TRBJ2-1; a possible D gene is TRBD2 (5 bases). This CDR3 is CASSLGALAVNEQFF. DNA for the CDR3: TGTGCCAGCAGCTTAGGAGCCCTAGCTGTCAATGAGCAGTTCTTC.